This TCR beta chain is drawn from a study of CD8+CD57+ T cells in acquired aplastic anemia. Only patients with CD8+CD57+ cell expansion on flow cytometry were chosen for sequencing. Germline V gene lookup returns CDR1 SGDLS and CDR2 YYNGEE. The V gene lost 5 bases and the J gene lost 14 bases, with 26 bases spanning the gap. The CDR3 length is 15 residues. Researchers used genomic DNA as the template to profile TCR beta VDJ and CDR3. TCRdb re-derived calls from the reads in MiXCR, one entry per CDR3 protein. Here the sample spans approximately 260,000 distinct CDR3 sequences, roughly 82% being singletons.

The sequence was collected from a human donor with aplastic anemia. J is TRBJ2-1 and V is TRBV9; D may be TRBD1 (6 bases). The sample comprised sorted CD4+, CD8+, or CD8+CD57+ T cells (not recorded which) from PBMCs. The DNA of the CDR3 is TGTGCCAGCAGTTTCCCGCAAACAGGGTATCGTCCAAAGTTCTTC. Its translation is CASSFPQTGYRPKFF. Filled out from reference TRBV9 and TRBJ2-1, the complete variable domain reads DSGVTQTPKHLITATGQRVTLRCSPRSGDLSVYWYQQSLDQGLQFLIQYYNGEERAKGNILERFSAQQFPDLHSELNLSSLELGDSALYFCASSFPQTGYRPKFFGPGTRLTVL.